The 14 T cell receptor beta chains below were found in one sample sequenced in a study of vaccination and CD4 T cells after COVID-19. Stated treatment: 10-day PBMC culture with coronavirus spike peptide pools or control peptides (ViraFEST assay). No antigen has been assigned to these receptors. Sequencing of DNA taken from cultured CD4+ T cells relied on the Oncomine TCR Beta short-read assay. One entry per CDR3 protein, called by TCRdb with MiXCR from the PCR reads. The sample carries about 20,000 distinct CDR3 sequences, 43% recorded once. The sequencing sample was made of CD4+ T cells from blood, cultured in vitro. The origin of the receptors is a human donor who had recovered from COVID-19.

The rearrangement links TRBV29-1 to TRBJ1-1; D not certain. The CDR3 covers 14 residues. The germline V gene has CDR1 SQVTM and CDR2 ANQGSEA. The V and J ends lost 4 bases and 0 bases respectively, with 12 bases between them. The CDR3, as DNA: TGCAGCGTTGTCAGGCTTCGGGTGAACACTGAAGCTTTCTTT. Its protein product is CSVVRLRVNTEAFF.

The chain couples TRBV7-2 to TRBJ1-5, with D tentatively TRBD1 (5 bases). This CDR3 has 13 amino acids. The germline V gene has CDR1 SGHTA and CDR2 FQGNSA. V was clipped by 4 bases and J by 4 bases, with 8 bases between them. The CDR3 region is CASSWGGNQPQHF. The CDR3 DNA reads TGTGCCAGCAGCTGGGGGGGGAATCAGCCCCAGCATTTT.

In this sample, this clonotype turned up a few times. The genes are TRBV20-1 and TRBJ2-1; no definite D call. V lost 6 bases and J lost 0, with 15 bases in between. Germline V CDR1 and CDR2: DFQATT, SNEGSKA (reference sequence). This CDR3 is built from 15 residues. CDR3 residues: CSARPGGGSYNEQFF. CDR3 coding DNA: TGCAGTGCCAGGCCCGGCGGCGGCTCCTACAATGAGCAGTTCTTC.

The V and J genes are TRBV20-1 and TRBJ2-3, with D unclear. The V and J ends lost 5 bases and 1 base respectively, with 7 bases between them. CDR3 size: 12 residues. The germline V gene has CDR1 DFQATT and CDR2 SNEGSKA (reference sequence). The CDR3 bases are TGCAGTGCTTGGCAGGGCACAGATACGCAGTATTTT. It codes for CSAWQGTDTQYF.

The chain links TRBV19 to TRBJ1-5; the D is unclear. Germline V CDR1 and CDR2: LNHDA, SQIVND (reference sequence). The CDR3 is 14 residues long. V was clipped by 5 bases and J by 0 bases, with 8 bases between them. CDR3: CASSPIHSNQPQHF. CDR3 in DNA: TGTGCCAGTAGTCCCATCCATAGCAATCAGCCCCAGCATTTT.

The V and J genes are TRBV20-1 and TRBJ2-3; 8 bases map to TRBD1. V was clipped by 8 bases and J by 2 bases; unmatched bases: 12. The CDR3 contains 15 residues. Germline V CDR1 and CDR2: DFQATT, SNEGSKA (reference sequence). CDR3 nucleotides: TGCAGTTCACCGGTCCGGGACAGGTACACAGATACGCAGTATTTT. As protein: CSSPVRDRYTDTQYF.

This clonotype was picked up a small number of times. The CDR3 spells CASSPPRGGNTGELFF. The CDR3 DNA reads as TGTGCCAGCAGCCCCCCCAGGGGCGGGAACACCGGGGAGCTGTTTTTT. The V call is TRBV7-8, the J call TRBJ2-2; TRBD1 might be the D (6 bases). From germline, CDR1 is SGHVS and CDR2 FQNEAQ. CDR3 length: 16 residues. Trimming removed 5 bases at V and 1 base at J, with 14 bases between.

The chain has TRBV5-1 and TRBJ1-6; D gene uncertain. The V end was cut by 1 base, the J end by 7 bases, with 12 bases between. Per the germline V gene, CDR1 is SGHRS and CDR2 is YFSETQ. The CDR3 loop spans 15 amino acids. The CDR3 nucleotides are TGCGCCAGCAGCTTGATCGCAACAGAGAATTCACCCCTCCACTTT. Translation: CASSLIATENSPLHF.

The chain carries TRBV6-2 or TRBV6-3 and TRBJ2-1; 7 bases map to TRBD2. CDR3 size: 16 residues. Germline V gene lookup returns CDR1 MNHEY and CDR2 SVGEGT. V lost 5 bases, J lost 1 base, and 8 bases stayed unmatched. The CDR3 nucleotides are TGTGCCAGCAGTGACCGTAGCGGGTCGTCCTACAATGAGCAGTTCTTC. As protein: CASSDRSGSSYNEQFF.

In nucleotides, the CDR3 is TGTGCCAGTAGTCCCTGGGCAGGGGGCGGCTATGGCTACACCTTC. Translated, it gives CASSPWAGGGYGYTF. V gene TRBV19 combines with J gene TRBJ1-2, with TRBD1 identical over 8 bases. CDR3 size: 15 residues. V dropped 5 bases and J dropped 4; count of bases not matched to a gene: 9. Germline V CDR1 and CDR2: LNHDA, SQIVND (reference sequence).

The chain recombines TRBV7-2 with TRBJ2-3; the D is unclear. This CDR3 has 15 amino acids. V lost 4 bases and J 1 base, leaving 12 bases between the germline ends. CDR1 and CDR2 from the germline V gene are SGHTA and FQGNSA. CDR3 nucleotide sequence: TGTGCCAGCAGCTCCGCCTCTAGGGGCACAGATACGCAGTATTTT. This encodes CASSSASRGTDTQYF.

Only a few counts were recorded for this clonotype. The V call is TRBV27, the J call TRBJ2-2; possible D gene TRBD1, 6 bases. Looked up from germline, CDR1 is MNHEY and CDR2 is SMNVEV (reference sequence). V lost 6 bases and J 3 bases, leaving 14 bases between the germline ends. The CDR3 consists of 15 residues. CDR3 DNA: TGTGCCAGCAGACGTACAGGGACATACACCGGGGAGCTGTTTTTT. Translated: CASRRTGTYTGELFF.

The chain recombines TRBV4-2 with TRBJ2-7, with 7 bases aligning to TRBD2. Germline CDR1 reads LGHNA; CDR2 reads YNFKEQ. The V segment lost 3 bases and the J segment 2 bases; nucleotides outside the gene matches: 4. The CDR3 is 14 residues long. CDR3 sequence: CASSQAGLAYEQYF. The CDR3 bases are TGTGCCAGCAGCCAGGCCGGACTAGCCTACGAGCAGTACTTC.

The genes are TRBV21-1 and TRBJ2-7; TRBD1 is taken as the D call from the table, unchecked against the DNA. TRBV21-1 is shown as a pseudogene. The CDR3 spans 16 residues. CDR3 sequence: CASSKWGQGFDYEQYF. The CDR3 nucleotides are TGTGCCAGCAGCAAATGGGGACAGGGGTTCGACTACGAGCAGTACTTC.